A single sample gave rise to the 5 T cell receptor beta chains below, sequenced in a study of Graves' ophthalmopathy and Graves' hyperthyroidism. Amplification of the TCR beta CDR3 regions used RNA transcripts (as template). After a first-round RT-PCR with HTBI primers, a second-round multiplex PCR was run. TCRdb recomputed calls from the multiplex PCR reads with MiXCR, one row per CDR3 protein. This table holds hundreds of thousands of distinct CDR3 sequences, approximately 40% found once. The source material was peripheral blood. Receptor source: an adult man with Graves' ophthalmopathy.

The rearrangement links TRBV11-1 to TRBJ1-1, with D possibly matching TRBD1 (6 bases). Germline-derived CDR1 and CDR2 are SGHAT and FQDESV (reference sequence). The CDR3 runs to 15 residues. V was pared by 7 bases and J by 4 bases, with 19 bases between. The CDR3 spells CASTKGGGRGTEAFF. CDR3 in DNA: TGTGCCAGCACTAAAGGCGGGGGGCGCGGCACTGAAGCTTTCTTT.

The chain couples TRBV7-4 to TRBJ2-7; D possibly uses TRBD1 or TRBD2 (5 bases each). V lost 5 bases to trimming and J lost 6 bases, with 20 bases between them. This CDR3 has 15 residues. Looked up from germline, CDR1 is SGHVT and CDR2 is SQSDAQ. CDR3 sequence reads: CASSQAPGRGVEQYF. In nucleotides, the CDR3 is TGTGCCAGCAGCCAAGCACCGGGACGGGGCGTCGAGCAGTACTTC.

This chain links TRBV20-1 with TRBJ2-7; 7 bases match TRBD1. V trimming: 7 bases; J trimming: 2 bases; junction bases outside the gene matches: 8. Germline V gives CDR1 DFQATT, CDR2 SNEGSKA (reference sequence). CDR3 size: 13 residues. CDR3 DNA sequence: TGCAGTGGTGGACAGGTCTCGACCTACGAGCAGTACTTC. Residues: CSGGQVSTYEQYF.

Only a few counts were recorded for this clonotype. The rearrangement joins TRBV24-1 to TRBJ1-5, with D maybe TRBD1 (5 bases). Germline CDR1 reads KGHDR; CDR2 reads SFDVKD. The ends were cut back, 11 bases at V and 3 bases at J, with 13 bases in the middle. The CDR3 extends over 13 amino acids. CDR3 region: CASKGRANQPQHF. The CDR3 DNA sequence: TGTGCCAGCAAGGGCAGGGCCAATCAGCCCCAGCATTTT.

In DNA form, the CDR3 reads TGTGCCGTCGGCCCCTCTCTAGCGGGAGGGCCTTTTGGGGAGCTGTTTTTT. Translation: CAVGPSLAGGPFGELFF. This chain links TRBV25-1 with TRBJ2-2; 12 nucleotides match TRBD2. Germline V gene lookup returns CDR1 MGHDK and CDR2 SYGVNS. V trimming: 11 bases; J trimming: 8 bases; junction bases outside the gene matches: 18. This CDR3 has 17 residues.